One sample yielded the 24 T cell receptor beta chains listed below, sequenced in a study of T cells in Graves' hyperthyroidism and ophthalmopathy. The source material, RNA transcripts, was used to amplify TCR beta CDR3 regions. In the first-round RT-PCR of the TCR CDR3, the HTBI primer set was used. TCRdb processed the multiplex PCR reads anew with MiXCR; each CDR3 protein has one entry. The table has 600,000 to 750,000 distinct CDR3 sequences, 15% to 20% seen once. Sequences were obtained from blood. Every receptor here comes from a man in his fifties with Graves' hyperthyroidism.

This clonotype was seen repeatedly, ten times or more. The chain has TRBV6-1 and TRBJ2-5; TRBD2 might be the D (5 bases). Germline V gene sequence: CDR1 MNHNS, CDR2 SASEGT. V lost 3 bases and J 2 bases, leaving 16 bases between the germline ends. The CDR3 consists of 16 residues. This chain's CDR3 is CASSERPPSGQETQYF. DNA of the CDR3: TGTGCCAGCAGTGAGAGGCCCCCCAGCGGACAAGAGACCCAGTACTTC.

This clonotype was seen only a few times. At one of its ends the junction is not consistent with the germline gene, which may arise from a read error. This chain uses TRBV29-1 with TRBJ2-7; TRBD2 aligns across 9 bases. The germline V gene has CDR1 SQVTM and CDR2 ANQGSEA. The CDR3 contains 15 residues. The CDR3 loop is CSVESLAGSSYKQYF. The CDR3 DNA is TGCAGCGTTGAAAGCCTAGCGGGGTCATCCTACAAGCAGTACTTC.

This clonotype appeared a few times. This sequence joins TRBV12-3 or TRBV12-4 and TRBJ1-1, with D unresolved. V dropped 5 bases and J dropped 10 bases, with 14 bases sitting between them. The CDR3 runs to 12 residues. CDR3 bases: TGTGCCAGCAGTGCCCTCCAAATAGTAGCTTTCTTT. It yields the protein CASSALQIVAFF.

This clonotype was found many times. The chain recombines TRBV28 with TRBJ2-3; 8 nucleotides match TRBD2. The ends lost 5 bases at V and 0 bases at J; junction bases unmatched: 10. The CDR3 runs 17 residues. CDR1 MDHEN and CDR2 SYDVKM come from the germline V gene. The CDR3 DNA sequence: TGTGCCAGCAGTACGAATAACGGACTAGCAAGCACAGATACGCAGTATTTT. It yields the protein CASSTNNGLASTDTQYF.

This clonotype was counted at least ten times. V usage is TRBV28 and J usage is TRBJ1-5; unclear D gene. CDR1 and CDR2 from the germline V gene are MDHEN and SYDVKM. V was clipped by 8 bases and J by 7 bases, with 15 bases between them. The CDR3 runs 13 residues. Here the CDR3 reads CASGVRSDQPQHF. The CDR3 DNA reads as TGTGCCAGCGGGGTGCGATCGGACCAGCCCCAGCATTTT.

The V gene is TRBV14, the J gene TRBJ2-6; D unresolved. The germline CDR1 and CDR2 sequences are SGHDN and FVKESK. CDR3 length: 19 residues. V was shortened by 4 bases and J by 3 bases, with 22 bases between the two germline ends. CDR3: CASSPQQGNKLGGANVLTF. The CDR3 DNA is TGTGCCAGCAGCCCACAACAAGGGAACAAACTTGGTGGGGCCAACGTCCTGACTTTC.

This clonotype has just a few counts. The chain links TRBV5-1 to TRBJ2-5; D gene uncertain. V lost 4 bases and J lost 1, with 17 bases in between. CDR3 length: 16 residues. Germline V gives CDR1 SGHRS, CDR2 YFSETQ. The CDR3 DNA follows: TGCGCCAGCAGCCCCCATGGGGTCGCGGCCCAAGAGACCCAGTACTTC. This gives the protein CASSPHGVAAQETQYF.

In this sample, this clonotype turned up many times. The chain recombines TRBV11-2 with TRBJ1-1; maybe TRBD1 (6 bases). Germline values: CDR1 SGHAT, CDR2 FQNNGV. V shed 1 base and J shed 1 base, with 16 bases lying between them. The CDR3 covers 17 residues. This CDR3 is CASSLVQGSGWNTEAFF. DNA for the CDR3: TGTGCCAGCAGCTTAGTGCAGGGGTCAGGCTGGAACACTGAAGCTTTCTTT.

This clonotype was recorded at least ten times. The CDR3 reads CASSLLGPYEQYF. For the CDR3, the DNA is TGTGCCAGCAGTTTACTAGGTCCCTACGAGCAGTACTTC. The rearrangement uses TRBV7-9 and TRBJ2-7, with TRBD2 as a possible D gene (5 bases). V was clipped by 6 bases and J by 2 bases, with 11 bases between them. CDR1 is SEHNR, CDR2 FQNEAQ, per germline (reference sequence). This CDR3 region has 13 residues.

This chain joins TRBV25-1 and TRBJ2-1; 9 bases align to TRBD1. The CDR3 covers 15 residues. Germline V gene lookup returns CDR1 MGHDK and CDR2 SYGVNS. After removal of 6 bases from V and 6 bases from J, the junction contained 9 bases not matched to a gene. Here the CDR3 reads CASSYDGTGSNEQFF. The CDR3, as DNA: TGTGCCAGCAGCTATGACGGGACAGGGTCCAATGAGCAGTTCTTC.

In its sample, this clonotype was seen a few times. V usage is TRBV28 and J usage is TRBJ2-2; unclear D gene. Germline V gene sequence: CDR1 MDHEN, CDR2 SYDVKM. The V gene lost 5 bases and the J gene lost 3 bases, with 7 bases spanning the gap. The CDR3 length is 13 residues. The CDR3 is CASSRPDTGELFF. The CDR3 DNA sequence: TGTGCCAGCAGTCGCCCGGACACCGGGGAGCTGTTTTTT.

This clonotype occurred a few times. The chain uses TRBV5-1 and TRBJ2-7; 16 positions agree with TRBD2. CDR1 and CDR2 from the germline V gene are SGHRS and YFSETQ. The CDR3 covers 16 residues. Unmatched junction bases numbered 6, after V lost 4 bases and J lost 5 bases. The CDR3 DNA follows: TGCGCCAGCAGCGCGGGACTAGCGGGAGGGCCCAACGAGCAGTACTTC. Protein: CASSAGLAGGPNEQYF.

CDR3 in amino acids: CASSHLPGYPAPPGGGYTF. CDR3 DNA: TGTGCCAGCAGCCACCTCCCCGGGTATCCAGCACCGCCTGGGGGTGGCTACACCTTC. V is TRBV14 and J is TRBJ1-2; the D gene is possibly TRBD1 (5 bases). Trimming left V 3 bases short and J 7 bases short, with 30 bases between. Germline lookup yields CDR1 SGHDN and CDR2 FVKESK. This CDR3 contains 19 residues.

This clonotype has at least ten counts. The rearrangement uses TRBV18 and TRBJ2-5; maybe TRBD1 (5 bases). Trimming pared 2 bases from V and 4 bases from J, leaving 11 bases between. The CDR3 runs to 14 residues. Germline V lookup: CDR1 KGHSH, CDR2 LQKENI. DNA of the CDR3: TGTGCCAGCTCACCAGTTAGACAGAGAGAGACCCAGTACTTC. Protein sequence: CASSPVRQRETQYF.

This clonotype was observed many times. As DNA, the CDR3 is TGTGCCAGCAGCATTGTAGGGGACGAGCAGTACTTC. Translation gives CASSIVGDEQYF. The rearrangement links TRBV13 to TRBJ2-7, with D maybe TRBD1 (5 bases). Deletions cut 5 bases from V and 5 bases from J, with 10 bases between. This CDR3 has 12 amino acids. Per germline, CDR1 PRHDT and CDR2 FYEKMQ (reference sequence).

This clonotype was seen many times. The chain employs TRBV5-1 and TRBJ2-7; D is unresolved. Trimming removed 3 bases at V and 3 bases at J, with 19 bases between. Germline CDR1 is SGHRS and CDR2 is YFSETQ. The CDR3 contains 16 residues. The CDR3 sequence: CASSSRSRPGGYEQYF. CDR3 nucleotides: TGCGCCAGCAGCTCCCGAAGTCGTCCGGGCGGCTACGAGCAGTACTTC.

This clonotype was found many times. CDR3 amino acids: CASSQQGNHGYTF. The CDR3 nucleotides read TGTGCCAGCAGTCAACAGGGGAATCATGGCTACACCTTC. The chain uses TRBV9 and TRBJ1-2; the match to TRBD1 covers 7 bases. V dropped 5 bases and J dropped 6; count of bases not matched to a gene: 7. The germline gives CDR1 SGDLS, CDR2 YYNGEE. The CDR3 runs to 13 residues.

This clonotype was counted between two and nine times. This chain connects TRBV4-1 to TRBJ1-3; the D is unclear. The CDR3 length is 13 residues. Germline-derived CDR1 and CDR2 are MGHRA and YSYEKL. The V end lost 2 bases, the J end lost 2 bases, and 4 bases lay between the germline ends. The CDR3 is CASSQLAGNTIYF. CDR3 in DNA: TGCGCCAGCAGCCAATTAGCTGGAAACACCATATATTTT.

The V call is TRBV3-1, the J call TRBJ2-7; 15 bases match TRBD2. CDR3 size: 18 residues. Trimming cost V 6 bases and J 4 bases; bases outside gene matches: 13. In germline, CDR1 is LGHDT, CDR2 YNNKEL (reference sequence). The CDR3 region has the DNA TGTGCCAGCAGTCCCCGACCTCCGGGACTAGCGGGGGGTTACGAGCAGTACTTC. This sequence encodes CASSPRPPGLAGGYEQYF.

This clonotype was seen many times. The rearrangement joins TRBV5-1 to TRBJ1-1; 8 bases are a match to TRBD1. The CDR3 has 16 residues. J was trimmed by 0 bases and V by 5 bases; bases with no gene match: 9. Germline V gene sequence: CDR1 SGHRS, CDR2 YFSETQ. CDR3 region: CASSLTQGALNTEAFF. The CDR3 region has the DNA TGCGCCAGCAGTCTGACCCAGGGGGCTTTGAACACTGAAGCTTTCTTT.

There are many counts of this clonotype. V gene TRBV14 combines with J gene TRBJ2-3, with 8 bases fitting TRBD1. Germline V CDR1 and CDR2: SGHDN, FVKESK. Germline trimming cut 3 bases from V and 4 bases from J; bases unmatched to any gene: 6. The CDR3 length is 15 residues. CDR3: CASSQRTGPPDTQYF. The CDR3 DNA sequence: TGTGCCAGCAGCCAGCGGACAGGGCCCCCAGATACGCAGTATTTT.

This clonotype was seen more than once but under ten times. This rearrangement joins TRBV2 to TRBJ2-7; 11 positions agree with TRBD1. This CDR3 spans 15 amino acids. Germline V lookup: CDR1 SNHLY, CDR2 FYNNEI. V was clipped by 8 bases and J by 6 bases; unmatched bases: 12. CDR3 residues: CASRELPGQGVEQYF. DNA of the CDR3: TGTGCCAGCCGGGAACTCCCGGGACAGGGGGTCGAGCAGTACTTC.

This clonotype was seen at least ten times. The chain links TRBV7-2 to TRBJ1-2, with a weak D call TRBD1 (6 bases). The CDR3 loop spans 13 amino acids. Trimming pared 6 bases from V and 7 bases from J, leaving 15 bases between. CDR1 SGHTA and CDR2 FQGNSA come from the germline V gene. CDR3 in amino acids: CASRGRGESGYTF. CDR3 nucleotides: TGTGCCAGCAGGGGGAGGGGGGAGTCTGGCTACACCTTC.

The sample holds many counts of this clonotype. The gene calls are TRBV9 and TRBJ2-7; no clear D. Per germline, CDR1 SGDLS and CDR2 YYNGEE. The CDR3 has 14 amino acids. V shed 3 bases and J shed 6 bases, with 16 bases lying between them. DNA for the CDR3: TGTGCCAGCAGCGAGAGGCCCTCCCAAGCCGAGCAGTACTTC. Protein product: CASSERPSQAEQYF.